This T cell receptor beta chain was found in a study of response to subunit inactivated influenza vaccine. Study-level results: The authors offered the suggestion that each seasonal influenza vaccination recruits few new T cells.

In TCRdb, the RT-PCR reads were re-called with MiXCR into one record per CDR3 protein. Altogether approximately 500,000 distinct CDR3 sequences are present, 10% to 15% being singletons, with the ten largest covering less than 15%. Ten or more counts support this clonotype. The antigen remains unidentified. The CDR3 contains 14 residues. Looked up from germline, CDR1 is DFQATT and CDR2 is SNEGSKA (reference sequence). V lost 6 bases to trimming and J lost 7 bases, with 20 bases between them. The source was PBMCs from blood, collected 45 days after vaccination. V is TRBV20-1 and J is TRBJ2-3; D gene unclear. The TCR comes from a man between 45 and 60 years old who received an inactivated influenza vaccine. CDR3 in DNA: TGCAGTGCAAGCGAGCATCTAGGGCTTTATACGCAGTATTTT. Its protein is CSASEHLGLYTQYF.